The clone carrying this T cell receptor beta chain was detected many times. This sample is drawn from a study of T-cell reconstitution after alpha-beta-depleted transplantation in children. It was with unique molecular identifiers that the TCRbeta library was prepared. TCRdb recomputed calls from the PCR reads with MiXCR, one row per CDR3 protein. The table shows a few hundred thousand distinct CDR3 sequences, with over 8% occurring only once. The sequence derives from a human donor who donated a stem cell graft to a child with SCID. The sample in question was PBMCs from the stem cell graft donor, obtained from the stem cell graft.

CDR3 residues: CASSFRRLTEAFF. In DNA form, the CDR3 reads TGTGCCAGCAGCTTTAGGAGGCTGACTGAAGCTTTCTTT. The rearrangement links TRBV5-5 to TRBJ1-1; D not resolved. Germline assignment: CDR1 SGHKS and CDR2 YYEKEE (reference sequence). V dropped 2 bases and J dropped 5 bases, with 10 bases sitting between them. The CDR3 totals 13 residues.